One sample yielded the 23 T cell receptor beta chains listed below, sequenced in a study of CD8+ T cells in alopecia areata. The sequencing template was cDNA reverse transcribed from extracted RNA. TCRdb's table, derived via immunoSEQ multiplex PCR, lists solely in-frame clones and lacks some. The table lists around 140,000 clones, 49% of them singletons. The sequences come from CD8+ T cells sorted from blood, collected at week 0. The receptors here all came from a human donor with alopecia areata.

This clone came up a few times. The chain has TRBV7-9 and TRBJ1-1; a possible D gene is TRBD1 (6 bases). The CDR3 runs to 15 residues. Trimming stripped 0 bases from V and 7 bases from J, with 15 bases between. From germline, CDR1 is SEHNR and CDR2 FQNEAQ (reference sequence). Here the CDR3 DNA reads TGTGCCAGCAGCTTAGCGAAGGACAGCCGGGATGAAGCTTTCTTT. This codes for CASSLAKDSRDEAFF.

This chain uses TRBV30 with TRBJ2-1; D perhaps matches TRBD2 (6 bases). V was pared by 3 bases and J by 0 bases, with 12 bases between. Germline V gives CDR1 GTSNPN, CDR2 SVGIG (reference sequence). This CDR3 region has 15 residues. CDR3: CAWSLEGFSYNEQFF. The CDR3 nucleotides are TGTGCCTGGAGCCTGGAGGGGTTCTCCTACAATGAGCAGTTCTTC.

The chain combines TRBV4-1 with TRBJ1-5; 10 bases match TRBD1. The CDR3 consists of 18 residues. V lost 0 bases, J lost 5 bases, and 10 bases stayed unmatched. CDR1 and CDR2 (germline): MGHRA, YSYEKL. The CDR3 loop reads CASSQDGTGEVVDQPQHF. The CDR3 nucleotides are TGCGCCAGCAGCCAAGATGGGACAGGGGAGGTAGTTGATCAGCCCCAGCATTTT.

V gene TRBV6-5 combines with J gene TRBJ1-2; TRBD1 matches at 8 bases. The CDR3 spans 15 residues. The J segment lost 0 bases and the V segment lost 7 bases, leaving 7 bases of the junction unmatched. Germline assignment: CDR1 MNHEY and CDR2 SVGAGI. This chain's CDR3 is CASIGQGEANYGYTF. The CDR3 coding sequence is TGTGCCAGCATTGGACAGGGAGAGGCTAACTATGGCTACACCTTC.

This rearrangement joins TRBV9 to TRBJ2-7, with TRBD1 matching 7 bases. The CDR3 sequence is 15 residues long. Per the germline V gene, CDR1 is SGDLS and CDR2 is YYNGEE. The V segment lost 0 bases and the J segment 0 bases; nucleotides outside the gene matches: 3. CDR3 bases: TGTGCCAGCAGCGTAGGGGACAGCCTCTCCTACGAGCAGTACTTC. It translates to CASSVGDSLSYEQYF.

The chain uses TRBV27 and TRBJ1-5, with unresolved D. Germline CDR1 MNHEY, CDR2 SMNVEV (reference sequence). V was trimmed by 2 bases and J by 0 bases, leaving 5 bases between them. The CDR3 is 14 amino acids. The CDR3 coding sequence is TGTGCCAGCAGTTTAGCTCTTAGCAATCAGCCCCAGCATTTT. Translated: CASSLALSNQPQHF.

The rearrangement links TRBV2 to TRBJ1-5; 9 bases are a match to TRBD1. With 6 bases clipped from V and 9 bases from J, the junction kept 9 bases outside the gene matches. Looked up from germline, CDR1 is SNHLY and CDR2 is FYNNEI. CDR3 size: 14 residues. The CDR3 spells CASRGTGPSWPQHF. CDR3 in DNA: TGTGCCAGCAGGGGGACAGGGCCATCATGGCCCCAGCATTTT.

The chain links TRBV11-2 to TRBJ2-7; 12 bases line up with TRBD1. With 1 base clipped from V and 5 bases from J, the junction kept 9 bases outside the gene matches. Germline lookup yields CDR1 SGHAT and CDR2 FQNNGV. The length of the CDR3 is 17 residues. In DNA form, the CDR3 reads TGTGCCAGCAGCTTAGGTGCGTGGGGACAGGGGGCGGACGAGCAGTACTTC. Its protein is CASSLGAWGQGADEQYF.

V is TRBV7-9 and J is TRBJ2-5, with 7 nucleotides matching TRBD2. The CDR3 is 17 residues long. The V gene end was trimmed by 1 base and the J gene end by 1 base; junction bases not matched to a gene: 9. Per the germline V gene, CDR1 is SEHNR and CDR2 is FQNEAQ (reference sequence). CDR3 bases: TGTGCCAGCAGCTTAGACCGGGACTACATATCCCAAGAGACCCAGTACTTC. Its protein product is CASSLDRDYISQETQYF.

This clone was observed a few times. The chain links TRBV7-8 to TRBJ2-5, with 12 bases identical to TRBD2. Germline V gives CDR1 SGHVS, CDR2 FQNEAQ. The CDR3 length is 16 residues. V was pared by 5 bases and J by 5 bases, with 9 bases of the junction left unmatched. The CDR3 is CASSPLAGGPGETQYF. The CDR3 DNA follows: TGTGCCAGCAGCCCGCTAGCGGGGGGGCCGGGGGAGACCCAGTACTTC.

The table lists this clone with a few counts. This sequence joins TRBV13 and TRBJ2-7, with D unclear. CDR3 length: 13 amino acids. Trimming took off 5 bases at V and 3 bases at J, with 11 bases between the two ends. The germline V gene has CDR1 PRHDT and CDR2 FYEKMQ (reference sequence). DNA for the CDR3: TGTGCCAGCAGCGACGGACGAGACTACGAGCAGTACTTC. Protein: CASSDGRDYEQYF.

For this clone: The sample contains more than one DNA sequence encoding this CDR3. The rearrangement links TRBV30 to TRBJ1-5; D call uncertain. This CDR3 spans 14 amino acids. The ends were cut back, 5 bases at V and 0 bases at J, with 11 bases in the middle. The germline V gene has CDR1 GTSNPN and CDR2 SVGIG (reference sequence). CDR3: CAWGGENSNQPQHF. The CDR3 DNA is TGTGCCTGGGGCGGGGAGAATAGCAATCAGCCCCAGCATTTT.

V is TRBV5-6 and J is TRBJ2-7; the D gene is possibly TRBD1 (6 bases). Trimming took off 4 bases at V and 0 bases at J, with 11 bases between the two ends. Germline values: CDR1 SGHDT, CDR2 YYEEEE. This CDR3 region has 14 residues. CDR3 nucleotides: TGTGCCAGCAGCCCCGACAGGTCCTCCTACGAGCAGTACTTC. The encoded protein is CASSPDRSSYEQYF.

Only a few counts were recorded for this clone. Here the CDR3 DNA reads TGCGCCAGCAGTTTAACTGTGGGCCCCACTGAAGCTTTCTTT. Amino acid sequence: CASSLTVGPTEAFF. This rearrangement joins TRBV5-1 to TRBJ1-1, with D unclear. This CDR3 is 14 amino acids long. Trimming took off 5 bases at V and 4 bases at J, with 15 bases between the two ends. Per the germline V gene, CDR1 is SGHRS and CDR2 is YFSETQ.

The rearrangement uses TRBV6-6 and TRBJ2-5; tentative D call: TRBD2 (6 bases). Deletions cut 0 bases from V and 5 bases from J, with 10 bases between. The CDR3 is 14 residues long. CDR1 and CDR2 from the germline V gene are MNHNY and SVGAGI (reference sequence). The CDR3 nucleotides are TGTGCCAGCAGTTACTCAGGGACTGGGGAGACCCAGTACTTC. Its translation is CASSYSGTGETQYF.

The rearrangement joins TRBV27 to TRBJ2-5; perhaps D is TRBD1 or TRBD2 (6 bases each). Germline lookup yields CDR1 MNHEY and CDR2 SMNVEV (reference sequence). This CDR3 region has 13 residues. Trimming shortened V by 5 bases and J by 11 bases, and 18 bases separated the two germline ends. The DNA of the CDR3 is TGTGCCAGCAGTCTACAGGGAGGAACAGAGCAGTACTTC. Encoded protein: CASSLQGGTEQYF.

This clone occurred many times. V usage is TRBV6-1 and J usage is TRBJ1-1, with TRBD1 matching over 11 bases. With 5 bases clipped from V and 8 bases from J, the junction kept 13 bases outside the gene matches. Germline V lookup: CDR1 MNHNS, CDR2 SASEGT. The CDR3 totals 16 residues. The CDR3 region is CASSKDPGTGGVEAFF. CDR3 DNA sequence: TGTGCCAGCAGTAAAGACCCTGGGACAGGGGGGGTAGAAGCTTTCTTT.

This clone was recorded a few times. V usage is TRBV29-1 and J usage is TRBJ1-1; D remains ambiguous. This CDR3 has 10 residues. Germline V gene lookup returns CDR1 SQVTM and CDR2 ANQGSEA. With 6 bases removed from V and 7 bases from J, the gap between germline ends came to 9 bases. CDR3 sequence: CSVLGIEAFF. The CDR3 DNA reads as TGCAGCGTACTTGGCATTGAAGCTTTCTTT.

This sequence joins TRBV6-5 and TRBJ2-5; 8 nucleotides align to TRBD2. The V segment lost 6 bases and the J segment 4 bases; nucleotides outside the gene matches: 4. Germline CDR1 MNHEY, CDR2 SVGAGI. This CDR3 region has 13 residues. Written as DNA, the CDR3 is TGTGCCAGCAGCGGGGGGGAGGGAGAGACCCAGTACTTC. It encodes CASSGGEGETQYF.

This rearrangement joins TRBV10-3 to TRBJ2-2; TRBD1 aligns across 8 bases. The trim removed 8 bases at V and 4 bases at J, leaving 3 bases unmatched. Germline CDR1 and CDR2: ENHRY and SYGVKD. The CDR3 spans 13 residues. The DNA for the CDR3 is TGTGCCATCGGACAGGGAGGCACCGGGGAGCTGTTTTTT. Its translation: CAIGQGGTGELFF.

This clone has a handful of counts. The rearrangement joins TRBV30 to TRBJ2-2; 7 bases align to TRBD1. The CDR3 covers 16 residues. Germline V gene lookup returns CDR1 GTSNPN and CDR2 SVGIG (reference sequence). After removal of 0 bases from V and 3 bases from J, the junction contained 7 bases not matched to a gene. The CDR3 reads CAWSVLWGQHTGELFF. CDR3 coding DNA: TGTGCCTGGAGTGTTTTGTGGGGACAGCACACCGGGGAGCTGTTTTTT.

The CDR3 sequence: CASRSDSYEQYF. The CDR3 DNA sequence: TGTGCCAGCAGATCAGACTCCTACGAGCAGTACTTC. V and J are TRBV7-9 and TRBJ2-7; D unclear. Germline-derived CDR1 and CDR2 are SEHNR and FQNEAQ (reference sequence). V was shortened by 6 bases and J by 0 bases, with 6 bases between the two germline ends. The CDR3 sequence is 12 residues long.

The chain couples TRBV9 to TRBJ2-5; tentative D call: TRBD1 (5 bases). The germline V gene has CDR1 SGDLS and CDR2 YYNGEE. The CDR3 is 13 residues long. V was clipped by 6 bases and J by 4 bases, with 13 bases between them. CDR3 nucleotides: TGTGCCAGCAATCAACAGGAAGGAGAGACCCAGTACTTC. Its protein is CASNQQEGETQYF.